These 12 T cell receptor beta chains came from one sample sequenced in a study of shared clonotypes between healthy human individuals. Assay: immunoSEQ multiplex PCR; the TCRdb copy retains only in-frame clones and omits some. The sample has about 2.4 million clones, over 85% seen once. Sequencing was carried out using naive CD4+ T cells from PBMCs. The subset here: CD45RA+ positively selected. Source of these receptors: a man in his late teens or twenties in good health. Some clones in this sample may be carry-over from other donors' samples.

J is TRBJ2-2 and V is TRBV6-1; D uncertain. The V gene's germline CDR1 is MNHNS and CDR2 SASEGT. Trimming took 6 bases from V and 6 from J, leaving 5 bases between them. The CDR3 is 11 residues long. The CDR3, as DNA: TGTGCCAGCAGGGGCTCCGGGGAGCTGTTTTTT. This encodes CASRGSGELFF.

The rearrangement uses TRBV6-6 and TRBJ2-1, with TRBD2 identical over 9 bases. V shed 5 bases and J 1 base; nucleotides not matched to a gene: 6. CDR3 length: 16 amino acids. Germline V gene data show CDR1 as MNHNY and CDR2 as SVGAGI (reference sequence). The CDR3 here is CASSTRLADSYNEQFF. CDR3 DNA sequence: TGTGCCAGCAGTACCAGACTAGCGGATTCCTACAATGAGCAGTTCTTC.

CDR3 sequence (DNA): TGTGCTAGTGAGTGGGGCCCGGGACAGGGCAGGATCAAGTTCTTC. Translating it yields CASEWGPGQGRIKFF. The gene calls are TRBV12-5 and TRBJ2-1; 9 positions agree with TRBD1. Germline CDR1 LGHNT, CDR2 FRNRAP. The CDR3 covers 15 residues. J lost 14 bases, V lost 7 bases, and 18 bases had no gene match.

The genes are TRBV4-1 and TRBJ2-7; TRBD1 aligns across 11 bases. The germline V gene has CDR1 MGHRA and CDR2 YSYEKL. The CDR3 has 15 residues. The J segment lost 3 bases and the V segment lost 2 bases, leaving 3 bases of the junction unmatched. The CDR3 sequence: CASSQRTGGLYEQYF. DNA of the CDR3: TGCGCCAGCAGCCAAAGGACAGGGGGCCTCTACGAGCAGTACTTC.

The chain joins TRBV30 to TRBJ2-3; no reliable D call. The CDR3 runs 14 residues. Trimming pared 0 bases from V and 2 bases from J, leaving 9 bases between. CDR1 and CDR2 (germline): GTSNPN, SVGIG (reference sequence). The CDR3 DNA is TGTGCCTGGAGTGTACGGGTCAACACAGATACGCAGTATTTT. The encoded protein is CAWSVRVNTDTQYF. Together with reference TRBV30 and TRBJ2-3, the CDR3 gives the full variable domain: SQTIHQWPATLVQPVGSPLSLECTVEGTSNPNLYWYRQAAGRGLQLLFYSVGIGQISSEVPQNLSASRPQDRQFILSSKKLLLSDSGFYLCAWSVRVNTDTQYFGPGTRLTVL.

J is TRBJ1-2 and V is TRBV28; D is unclear. The CDR3 sequence is 12 residues long. Trimming cost V 3 bases and J 3 bases, with 5 bases left between them. Germline values: CDR1 MDHEN, CDR2 SYDVKM. The CDR3 spells CASSFFHYGYTF. The CDR3 DNA reads as TGTGCCAGCAGTTTTTTTCACTATGGCTACACCTTC.

A note on this clone: Other DNA sequences from this sample encode an identical CDR3 as well. The chain employs TRBV5-4 and TRBJ2-3; D call uncertain. V lost 4 bases and J 2 bases, leaving 5 bases between the germline ends. Germline-derived CDR1 and CDR2 are SGHNT and YYREEE (reference sequence). The CDR3 consists of 12 residues. For the CDR3, the DNA is TGTGCCAGCAGCCCTAACACAGATACGCAGTATTTT. Its protein is CASSPNTDTQYF.

The V gene is TRBV18, the J gene TRBJ2-4, with D perhaps assigned TRBD1 or TRBD2 (6 bases each). Germline CDR1 KGHSH, CDR2 LQKENI. The V gene lost 3 bases and the J gene lost 9 bases, with 18 bases spanning the gap. The CDR3 loop spans 15 amino acids. The CDR3: CASSPPGVADSIQYF. The CDR3 bases are TGTGCCAGCTCACCCCCGGGGGTCGCGGACAGCATTCAGTACTTC.

In the case of this clone: Other DNA variants within this sample encode the same CDR3. The chain couples TRBV9 to TRBJ2-1; possible D gene TRBD1, 6 bases. CDR1 SGDLS and CDR2 YYNGEE come from the germline V gene. This CDR3 is built from 13 residues. Trimming removed 6 bases at V and 2 bases at J, with 9 bases between. The CDR3 sequence is CASTRDTYNEQFF. The CDR3 DNA is TGTGCCAGCACCCGGGACACCTACAATGAGCAGTTCTTC.

CDR3 loop: CASSYGTSGSNEQFF. CDR3 DNA sequence: TGTGCCAGCAGCTACGGGACTAGCGGGAGCAATGAGCAGTTCTTC. V usage is TRBV5-4 and J usage is TRBJ2-1; 14 bases line up with TRBD2. V lost 3 bases, J lost 6 bases, and 2 bases stayed unmatched. Germline lookup yields CDR1 SGHNT and CDR2 YYREEE (reference sequence). This CDR3 is built from 15 residues.

This clone was seen more than once but under ten times. The V gene is TRBV2, the J gene TRBJ1-2; possibly TRBD1 for D (6 bases). V was clipped by 1 base and J by 4 bases, with 13 bases between them. The CDR3 spans 15 residues. CDR1 and CDR2 from the germline V gene are SNHLY and FYNNEI. CDR3 sequence: CASSEETRGGYGYTF. The DNA for the CDR3 is TGTGCCAGCAGTGAAGAGACCAGGGGAGGCTATGGCTACACCTTC.

The chain carries TRBV19 and TRBJ2-6; D may be TRBD1 or TRBD2 (5 bases each). Per germline, CDR1 LNHDA and CDR2 SQIVND (reference sequence). The CDR3 has 16 residues. Trimming left V 4 bases short and J 0 bases short, with 10 bases between. The CDR3 sequence: CASSTGTSSGANVLTF. CDR3 nucleotide sequence: TGTGCCAGTAGTACCGGGACCAGCTCTGGGGCCAACGTCCTGACTTTC.